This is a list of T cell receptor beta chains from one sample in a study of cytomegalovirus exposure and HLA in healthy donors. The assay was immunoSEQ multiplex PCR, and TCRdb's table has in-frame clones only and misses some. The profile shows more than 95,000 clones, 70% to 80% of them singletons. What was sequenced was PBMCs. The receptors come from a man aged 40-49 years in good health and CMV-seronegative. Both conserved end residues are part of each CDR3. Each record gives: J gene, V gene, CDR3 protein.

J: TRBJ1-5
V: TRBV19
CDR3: CASSIFPSQPQHF

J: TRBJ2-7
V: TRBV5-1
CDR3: CASSLGGVGGSWGNEQYF

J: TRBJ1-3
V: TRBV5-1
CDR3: CASSLGADSGNTIYF

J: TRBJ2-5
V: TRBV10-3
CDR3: CAISEWLAEPQETQYF

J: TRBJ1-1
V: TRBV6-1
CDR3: CASSESDRGTNTEAFF

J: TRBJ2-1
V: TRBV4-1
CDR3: CASSQVGGYNEQFF

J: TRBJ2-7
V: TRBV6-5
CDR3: CASSPTTGYEQYF

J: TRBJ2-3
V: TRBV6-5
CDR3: CASSSGQSTDTQYF

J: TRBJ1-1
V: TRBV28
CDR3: CASSLEAGGGSEAFF

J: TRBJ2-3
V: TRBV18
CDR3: CASSPPSGVDTQYF

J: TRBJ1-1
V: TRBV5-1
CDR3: CASSSQVGGTEAFF

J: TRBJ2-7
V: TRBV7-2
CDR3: CASSLAGQGADEQYF

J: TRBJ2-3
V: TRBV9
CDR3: CASSEGTSGGTDTQYF

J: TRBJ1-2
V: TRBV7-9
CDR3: CASSLGPSITGGYTF

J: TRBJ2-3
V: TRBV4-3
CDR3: CASSQEAGARTDTQYF

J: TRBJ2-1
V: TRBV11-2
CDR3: CASSLDPSAPFNEQFF

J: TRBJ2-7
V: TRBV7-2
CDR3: CASRLLYEQYF

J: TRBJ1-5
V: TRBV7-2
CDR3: CASNQRLGSNQPQHF

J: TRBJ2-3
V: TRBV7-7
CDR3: CASSPSGDTQYF

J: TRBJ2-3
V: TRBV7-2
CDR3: CASSLAPWRREDTQYF

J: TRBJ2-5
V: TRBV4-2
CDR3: CASSQDETGGVGEETQYF

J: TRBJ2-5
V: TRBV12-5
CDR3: CASGPGLADQETQYF

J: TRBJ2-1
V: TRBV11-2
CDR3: CASSLPRDRVYNEQFF

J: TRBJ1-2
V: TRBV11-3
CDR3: CASSLTGQGSGYTF

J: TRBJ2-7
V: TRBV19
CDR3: CASSVRDRAHEQYF

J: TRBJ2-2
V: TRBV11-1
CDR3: CASSHYSFGELFF

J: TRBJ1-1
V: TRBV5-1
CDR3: CASSRVGENTEAFF

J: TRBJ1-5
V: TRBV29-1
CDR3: CSVGLGDQPQHF

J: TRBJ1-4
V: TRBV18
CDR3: CASSPQGNEKLFF

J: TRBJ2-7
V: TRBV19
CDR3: CASSPGTGSYEQYF

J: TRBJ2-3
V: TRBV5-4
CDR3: CAMLAGTSTDTQYF

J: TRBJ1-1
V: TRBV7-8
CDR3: CASSSVNTEAFF

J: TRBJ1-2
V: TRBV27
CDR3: CASSPRSLGGGYTF

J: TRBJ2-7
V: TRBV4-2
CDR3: CASSQAPGLSNEQYF

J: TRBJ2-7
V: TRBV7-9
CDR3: CASSLAREQYF

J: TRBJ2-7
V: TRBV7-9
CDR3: CASSFTGVEQYF

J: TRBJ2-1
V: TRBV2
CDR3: CASNGQGRNEQFF

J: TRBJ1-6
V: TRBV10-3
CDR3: CAISAGGVSPLHF

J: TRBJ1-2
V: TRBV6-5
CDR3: CASSYARVGYTF

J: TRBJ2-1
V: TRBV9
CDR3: CASSLGGTHTYNEQFF

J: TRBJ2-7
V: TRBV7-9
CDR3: CASTYAGTYEQYF

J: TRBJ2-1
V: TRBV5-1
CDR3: CASSLIPGLYNEQFF

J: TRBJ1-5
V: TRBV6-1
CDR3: CASSVGGTSNQPQHF

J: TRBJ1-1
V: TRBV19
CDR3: CASSATGSWVTEAFF

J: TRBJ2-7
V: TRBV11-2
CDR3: CASSLALGQGTSSSYEQYF

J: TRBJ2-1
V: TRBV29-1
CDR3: CSVGTSGRYNEQFF

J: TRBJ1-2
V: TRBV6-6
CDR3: CASTVTRGAYGYTF

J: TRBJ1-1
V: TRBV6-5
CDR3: CASSLRGRRSEAFF

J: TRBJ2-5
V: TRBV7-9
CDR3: CASTFKAGSQETQYF

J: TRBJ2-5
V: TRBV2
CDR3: CASSEDRGQETQYF

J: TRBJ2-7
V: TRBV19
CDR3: CASSASLAGGREQYF

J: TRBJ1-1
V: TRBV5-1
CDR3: CASSLTQVDTEAFF

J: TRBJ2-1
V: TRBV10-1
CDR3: CASSGVEREGREQFF

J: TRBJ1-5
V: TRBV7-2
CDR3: CASSLVSGGNQPQHF

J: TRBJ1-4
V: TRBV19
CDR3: CASTSWGPDLATNEKLFF

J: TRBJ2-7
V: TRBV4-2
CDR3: CASSQEPPGQGYEQYF

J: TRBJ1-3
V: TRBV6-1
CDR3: CASEPGSGNTIYF

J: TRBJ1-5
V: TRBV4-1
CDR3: CASSQDYSLSNQPQHF

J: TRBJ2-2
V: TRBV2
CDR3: CASSGGGSNTGELFF